The 14 T cell receptor beta chains in this list originate from one sample, sequenced in a study of cytomegalovirus exposure and HLA in healthy donors. Amplification used 60 Vbeta primers and 13 Jbeta primers. Sequencing was performed with immunoSEQ multiplex PCR; in TCRdb, only in-frame clones are kept and a portion is missing. The sample lists some 150,000 clones, approximately 84% occurring once. Input material: PBMCs. Receptors originate from a woman aged 40 to 50 in good health and CMV-seronegative.

The genes are TRBV4-2 and TRBJ1-5, with 7 bases matching TRBD1. Germline lookup yields CDR1 LGHNA and CDR2 YNFKEQ. The CDR3 extends over 17 amino acids. V lost 0 bases, J lost 5 bases, and 10 bases stayed unmatched. CDR3: CASSQDPARGLYQPQHF. CDR3 in DNA: TGTGCCAGCAGCCAAGATCCGGCCAGGGGGTTGTATCAGCCCCAGCATTTT.

The DNA for the CDR3 is TGTGCCAGCAGCGTTACAGGACTAGTTCGAAATGAGCAGTTCTTC. The encoded protein is CASSVTGLVRNEQFF. J is TRBJ2-1 and V is TRBV11-1; 7 nucleotides align to TRBD2. CDR1 is SGHAT and CDR2 is FQDESV in the germline V gene (reference sequence). Trimming at V came to 5 bases and at J to 7 bases, leaving 11 bases not matched to a gene. There are 15 residues in the CDR3.

The chain joins TRBV6-6 to TRBJ2-3, with 8 bases aligning to TRBD1. Germline CDR1 is MNHNY and CDR2 is SVGAGI (reference sequence). The CDR3 has 15 amino acids. J lost 2 bases, V lost 6 bases, and 7 bases had no gene match. Here the CDR3 reads CASRGQGQVTDTQYF. The CDR3 nucleotides read TGTGCCAGCAGAGGACAGGGTCAAGTCACAGATACGCAGTATTTT.

Here the CDR3 reads CASSFQSGSNQPQHF. CDR3 nucleotides: TGTGCCAGCAGTTTTCAATCGGGTAGCAATCAGCCCCAGCATTTT. J is TRBJ1-5 and V is TRBV28, with unresolved D. The germline V and J ends were trimmed by 3 bases and 0 bases, with 9 bases remaining between them. The CDR3 extends over 15 amino acids. Germline V gene lookup returns CDR1 MDHEN and CDR2 SYDVKM.

The chain carries TRBV11-2 and TRBJ2-1, with TRBD1 matching over 11 bases. Germline lookup yields CDR1 SGHAT and CDR2 FQNNGV. The CDR3 is made up of 15 amino acids. J lost 7 bases, V lost 6 bases, and 8 bases had no gene match. The CDR3 bases are TGTGCCAGCAGGACCGGGACAGGGGGAACGAATGAGCAGTTCTTC. Translating gives CASRTGTGGTNEQFF.

The chain is built from TRBV2 and TRBJ2-5; 10 positions match TRBD1. The CDR3 contains 12 residues. Per germline, CDR1 SNHLY and CDR2 FYNNEI. The V and J ends lost 10 bases and 4 bases, in that order; junction bases with no gene match: 3. The DNA of the CDR3 is TGTGCCATCCGGGACAGGGGAGAGACCCAGTACTTC. Its protein product is CAIRDRGETQYF.

The gene calls are TRBV5-1 and TRBJ2-7; 14 bases match TRBD2. The V gene end was trimmed by 4 bases and the J gene end by 3 bases; junction bases not matched to a gene: 6. CDR3 size: 16 residues. Per the germline V gene, CDR1 is SGHRS and CDR2 is YFSETQ. Here the CDR3 DNA reads TGCGCCAGCAGCCAGGGACTAGCGGGAGCTGGCTACGAGCAGTACTTC. Its translation: CASSQGLAGAGYEQYF. Full variable domain (missing parts from reference TRBV5-1 and TRBJ2-7): KAGVTQTPRYLIKTRGQQVTLSCSPISGHRSVSWYQQTPGQGLQFLFEYFSETQRNKGNFPGRFSGRQFSNSRSEMNVSTLELGDSALYLCASSQGLAGAGYEQYFGPGTRLTVT.

This clone was counted only a few times. CDR3 sequence (DNA): TGTGCCAGCAGCCCTCAGACTACACGATACGAGCAGTACTTC. Its protein product is CASSPQTTRYEQYF. The chain links TRBV5-5 to TRBJ2-7; D is perhaps TRBD2 (5 bases). The germline gives CDR1 SGHKS, CDR2 YYEKEE (reference sequence). V lost 4 bases to trimming and J lost 4 bases, with 15 bases between them. CDR3 size: 14 residues.

This sequence joins TRBV14 and TRBJ2-1; 14 positions agree with TRBD2. The CDR3 sequence is 17 residues long. Germline CDR1 is SGHDN and CDR2 is FVKESK. With V trimmed by 4 bases and J by 8 bases, 10 bases remained unmatched. The CDR3 region is CASSPLPGLAGADEQFF. The DNA of the CDR3 is TGTGCCAGCAGCCCCCTCCCGGGACTAGCGGGAGCAGATGAGCAGTTCTTC.

This chain connects TRBV15 to TRBJ2-7; maybe TRBD1 (6 bases). Trimming stripped 0 bases from V and 4 bases from J, with 13 bases between. This CDR3 spans 15 amino acids. CDR1 is LNHNV and CDR2 is YYDKDF in the germline V gene (reference sequence). The CDR3 nucleotides are TGTGCCACCAGCAGAGAGAGGGGGAGAAGGTACGAGCAGTACTTC. Translation: CATSRERGRRYEQYF.

This chain links TRBV19 with TRBJ1-3; 9 nucleotides match TRBD1. This CDR3 comprises 13 residues. The trim removed 3 bases at V and 15 bases at J, leaving 9 bases unmatched. Germline V gene data show CDR1 as LNHDA and CDR2 as SQIVND (reference sequence). In nucleotides, the CDR3 is TGTGCCAGTAGTATCTCCACAGGGGGCAACGAATATTTT. Translated: CASSISTGGNEYF.

For the CDR3, the DNA is TGTGCCAGCAGCTTAATTGGCCCAGGCCCTGGAAACACCATATATTTT. Translated, it gives CASSLIGPGPGNTIYF. The genes are TRBV7-3 and TRBJ1-3, with unresolved D. The CDR3 length is 16 residues. V lost 1 base and J 2 bases, leaving 12 bases between the germline ends. Germline CDR1 SGHTA, CDR2 FQGTGA.

This clone was observed a handful of times. An end of the junction does not agree with germline; a read error may underlie this. The J gene is TRBJ1-5, the V gene TRBV13, with 11 bases identical to TRBD1. The length of the CDR3 is 15 residues. Germline CDR1 and CDR2: PRHDT and FYEKMQ (reference sequence). As DNA, the CDR3 is TGTGCCAGCAGCGTAGGACAGGGGGCGGTTCAGCCCCAGCATTTT. The encoded protein is CASSVGQGAVQPQHF.

This chain connects TRBV11-2 to TRBJ1-2; unclear D gene. CDR3 length equals 13 residues. Germline V gene data show CDR1 as SGHAT and CDR2 as FQNNGV. V gave up 3 bases and J gave up 5 bases, with 10 bases separating them. The CDR3 DNA sequence: TGTGCCAGCAGCTTCTCTGAGTTTTATGGCTACACCTTC. Translated: CASSFSEFYGYTF.